Listed below are T cell receptor beta chains from one sample, sequenced in a study of neurological immune-mediated disorders. From the 5' RACE reads, TCRdb called clonotypes with MiXCR, one entry per CDR3 protein. The sample has under 70,000 distinct CDR3 sequences, 3.2% seen once. The sample comprised PBMCs. The receptors derive from a woman in her forties or fifties with multiple sclerosis. Both conserved end residues are part of each CDR3. A D gene is named only where the DNA matches it firmly. Size values are once, few and many counts, or a class for expanded clones, and some rows have none.

d_call	v_call	j_call	clone_size	cdr3_nt	cdr3_aa
NA	TRBV5-1	TRBJ2-4	many	TGCGCCAGCAGCTATGACAGCTCCTCCGACATTCAGTACTTC	CASSYDSSSDIQYF
NA	TRBV6-2/TRBV6-3	TRBJ1-5	many	TGTGCAAGTGGCAGGGTACTCATTCAGCCCCAGCATTTT	CASGRVLIQPQHF
TRBD1	TRBV10-3	TRBJ1-2	many	TGTGCCATCAGTGAACAGGGGGCTGGCTACACCTTC	CAISEQGAGYTF
TRBD1	TRBV4-3	TRBJ1-2	many	TGCGCCAGCAGCCAAGATCTGGGGGGACAGGGGAACTATGGCTACACCTTC	CASSQDLGGQGNYGYTF
TRBD2	TRBV19	TRBJ2-1	many	TGTGCCAGTAGTATTGGGGGGGATCCCTACAATGAGCAGTTCTTC	CASSIGGDPYNEQFF
NA	TRBV20-1	TRBJ2-1	many	TGCAGTGCTATAGCGGTTACCTACAATGAGCAGTTCTTC	CSAIAVTYNEQFF
TRBD2	TRBV11-3	TRBJ2-3	many	TGTGCCAGCAGCTGGACTAGCGGTACAGATACGCAGTATTTT	CASSWTSGTDTQYF
TRBD2	TRBV20-1	TRBJ2-3	many	TGCAGTGCTATTAGCGGGAGGGGAGATACGCAGTATTTT	CSAISGRGDTQYF
NA	TRBV6-5	TRBJ2-7	many	TGTGCCAGCAGTTACTCGATTCCCGGGGCCGGCTACGAGCAGTACTTC	CASSYSIPGAGYEQYF
NA	TRBV20-1	TRBJ2-7	many	TGCAGTGCCCATCTTGGGACCCGCACCTACGAGCAGTACTTC	CSAHLGTRTYEQYF
NA	TRBV20-1	TRBJ1-1	many	TGCAGTGCTAGGAAAGACCTGAACACTGAAGCTTTCTTT	CSARKDLNTEAFF
TRBD1	TRBV20-1	TRBJ2-1	many	TGCAGTGCTAACCAACCGGGACAGGGGGCTTATGAGCAGTTCTTC	CSANQPGQGAYEQFF
NA	TRBV6-1	TRBJ1-3	many	TGTGCCAGCAGTGTTGGGGTCTCTGGAAACACCATATATTTT	CASSVGVSGNTIYF
NA	TRBV20-1	TRBJ2-3	many	TGCAGTGCCCAGTCGAAAGGCGACGATACGCAGTATTTT	CSAQSKGDDTQYF
NA	TRBV7-8	TRBJ2-1	many	TGTGCCAGCAGCTACGGTACCTCCTACAATGAGCAGTTCTTC	CASSYGTSYNEQFF
NA	TRBV27	TRBJ1-5	many	TGTGCCAGCAGGCCGGGATGGGACAGCAATCAGCCCCAGCATTTT	CASRPGWDSNQPQHF
NA	TRBV9	TRBJ1-2	many	TGTGCCAGCAGCGTAGAGGAAAGGAGGACCGATCACTATGGCTACACCTTC	CASSVEERRTDHYGYTF
TRBD1	TRBV10-3	TRBJ2-2	many	TGTGCCATCAGTCAGGGGGCCACCGGGGAGCTGTTTTTT	CAISQGATGELFF
NA	TRBV7-2	TRBJ2-7	many	TGTGCCAGCAGCTTATGGCGGAGCCGAGGGCACGAGCAGTACTTC	CASSLWRSRGHEQYF
TRBD1	TRBV5-1	TRBJ1-1	many	TGCGCCAGCAGCCCAACAGGGGACCTTAACACTGAAGCTTTCTTT	CASSPTGDLNTEAFF
TRBD1	TRBV20-1	TRBJ2-3	many	TGCAGTGCCGCGAGACAGGGCCCCACAGATACGCAGTATTTT	CSAARQGPTDTQYF
NA	TRBV12-3/TRBV12-4	TRBJ1-2	medium-sized	TGTGCCAGCACCCCCGACAGGAGCTATGGCTACACCTTC	CASTPDRSYGYTF
TRBD1	TRBV6-1	TRBJ2-2	NA	TGTGCCAGTATAAAGGGGGACAGTACCACCGGGGAGCTGTTTTTT	CASIKGDSTTGELFF
NA	TRBV2	TRBJ2-6	many	TGTGCCAGCAGGGAGCGCTCTGGGGCCAACGTCCTGACTTTC	CASRERSGANVLTF
TRBD2	TRBV7-2	TRBJ2-5	many	TGTGCCAGCAGCGGACTAGCGTTGGAGACCCAGTACTTC	CASSGLALETQYF
TRBD1	TRBV12-3/TRBV12-4	TRBJ2-2	many	TGTGCCAGCAAGCCAGGGGGTTACACCGGGGAGCTGTTTTTT	CASKPGGYTGELFF
NA	TRBV5-6	TRBJ1-1	many	TGTGCCAGCAGCTTGATGCGGGCGATGAACACTGAAGCTTTCTTT	CASSLMRAMNTEAFF
NA	TRBV6-5	TRBJ1-6	many	TGTGCCAGCACTAGGGGCGGGCCGACTAATTCACCCCTCCACTTT	CASTRGGPTNSPLHF
NA	TRBV7-2	TRBJ1-1	many	TGTGCCAGCAGCTTAAACAGGCCCGAAGCTTTCTTT	CASSLNRPEAFF
NA	TRBV6-5	TRBJ1-2	many	TGTGCCAGCAGGTTAGGACAACTCTATGGCTACACCTTC	CASRLGQLYGYTF
TRBD2	TRBV6-2/TRBV6-3	TRBJ2-2	NA	TGTGCCAGCAGATTTCCGGGACTAGCGGGAGCCGGGGAGCTGTTTTTT	CASRFPGLAGAGELFF
NA	TRBV20-1	TRBJ1-6	many	TGCAGTGCCAGGACCCGGGGTAGTAGAGAATCACCCCTCCACTTT	CSARTRGSRESPLHF
NA	TRBV4-2	TRBJ2-7	many	TGTGCCAGCAGCCCACAGAGGACTGCCACCTACGAGCAGTACTTC	CASSPQRTATYEQYF
NA	TRBV5-5	TRBJ1-6	many	TGTGCCAGCAGCTTGTTTCAGGGTAGTCGTTCACCCCTCCACTTT	CASSLFQGSRSPLHF
NA	TRBV6-5	TRBJ1-1	many	TGTGCCAGCACAGGGGCAGGGATAACTGAAGCTTTCTTT	CASTGAGITEAFF
NA	TRBV2	TRBJ1-6	NA	TGTGCCAGCAACGAACAGGGCTCCTATAATTCACACCTCCACTTT	CASNEQGSYNSHLHF
NA	TRBV5-1	TRBJ1-1	many	TGCGCCAGCAGCCCGCCCGGCGGGACGCGGACTGAAGCTTTCTTT	CASSPPGGTRTEAFF
TRBD2	TRBV5-4	TRBJ2-2	many	TGTGCCAGCAGGGTTATGAGCGGGAGAAGCGGCGGGGAGCTGTTTTTT	CASRVMSGRSGGELFF
TRBD2	TRBV20-1	TRBJ2-5	many	TGCAGTGTGATGACTAGCGGAAAAGAGACCCAGTACTTC	CSVMTSGKETQYF
NA	TRBV7-2	TRBJ2-3	many	TGTGCCAGCAGCTTAGCGTCGGTTAGCGGTTCGTCAGATACGCAGTATTTT	CASSLASVSGSSDTQYF
NA	TRBV5-1	TRBJ2-1	many	TGCGCCAGCAGCCCCTCGGGGGCCGCACACAATGAGCAGTTCTTC	CASSPSGAAHNEQFF
NA	TRBV4-2	TRBJ1-1	many	TGTGCCAGTGGGGAAATGGATCTGAACACTGAAGCTTTCTTT	CASGEMDLNTEAFF
NA	TRBV5-1	TRBJ2-2	many	TGCGCCAGCAGCTCGCCCCCCGGGGAGCTGTTTTTT	CASSSPPGELFF
TRBD2	TRBV12-3/TRBV12-4	TRBJ2-3	many	TGTGCCAGCAGTCCTCTGACTAGCGGGGGGGGAGGTGATACGCAGTATTTT	CASSPLTSGGGGDTQYF
NA	TRBV14	TRBJ2-1	many	TGTGCCAGCAGCCAAGGTCTTCGGTATCTTAATGAGCAGTTCTTC	CASSQGLRYLNEQFF
NA	TRBV5-1	TRBJ2-6	many	TGCGCCAGCAGCTTGGGGGGCATTTCCCCTGGGGCCAACGTCCTGACTTTC	CASSLGGISPGANVLTF
TRBD1	TRBV5-1	TRBJ1-1	many	TGCGCCAGCAGCTGGGACAGCCTGAACACTGAAGCTTTCTTT	CASSWDSLNTEAFF
NA	TRBV10-3	TRBJ1-1	few	TGTGCCATCAGTGGCTTGAGGGGCCTGAACACTGAAGCTTTCTTT	CAISGLRGLNTEAFF
NA	TRBV10-2	TRBJ1-2	many	TGCGCCAGCAGTGAGTCGAACGGGGCGGGCTACACCTTC	CASSESNGAGYTF